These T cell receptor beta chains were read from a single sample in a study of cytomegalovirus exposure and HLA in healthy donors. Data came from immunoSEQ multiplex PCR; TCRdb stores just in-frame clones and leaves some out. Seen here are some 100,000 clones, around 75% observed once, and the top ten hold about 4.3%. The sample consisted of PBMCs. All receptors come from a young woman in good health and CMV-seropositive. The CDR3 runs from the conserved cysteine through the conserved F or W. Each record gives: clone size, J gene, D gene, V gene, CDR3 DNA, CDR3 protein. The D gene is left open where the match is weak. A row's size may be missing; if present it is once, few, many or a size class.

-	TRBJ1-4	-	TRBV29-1	TGCAGCGCCGCAAAGGGGCAAGGAGAAAAACTGTTTTTT	CSAAKGQGEKLFF
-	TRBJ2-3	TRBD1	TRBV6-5	TGTGCCAGCAGCTGGACAGGGGGCGCCGATACGCAGTATTTT	CASSWTGGADTQYF
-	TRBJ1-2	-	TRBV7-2	TGTGCCAGCAGCTTAGAAGGCAGGGGAAACTATGGCTACACCTTC	CASSLEGRGNYGYTF
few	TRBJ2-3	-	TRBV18	TGTGCCAGCTCACCAGGCAGCGGCACAGATACGCAGTATTTT	CASSPGSGTDTQYF
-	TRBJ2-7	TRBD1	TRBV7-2	TGTGCCAGCAGCTCCCGGGACAGGGTCTCCTACGAGCAGTACTTC	CASSSRDRVSYEQYF
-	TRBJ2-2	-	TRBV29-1	TGCAGCGTTGGTGGGCAAGGGGAGCTGTTTTTT	CSVGGQGELFF
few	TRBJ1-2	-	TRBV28	TGTGCCAGCAGTTTTTTCGACAGAGACTATGGCTACACCTTC	CASSFFDRDYGYTF
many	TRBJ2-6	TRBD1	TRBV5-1	TGCGCCAGCAGCTCGGACAGGCAGGACGTCCTGACTTTC	CASSSDRQDVLTF
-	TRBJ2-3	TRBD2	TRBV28	TGTGCCAGCACTAACCACGCGGGGTGGACTAGCAGCACAGATACGCAGTATTTT	CASTNHAGWTSSTDTQYF
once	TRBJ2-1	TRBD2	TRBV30	TGTGCCTCCTTGACTAGCGGGGCCTACAATGAGCAGTTCTTC	CASLTSGAYNEQFF
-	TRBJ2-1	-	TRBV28	TGTGCCAGCAGTTCCCCTCCTCTAAATGAGCAGTTCTTC	CASSSPPLNEQFF
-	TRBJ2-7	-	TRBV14	TGTGCCAGCAGCCAAGATTTTGCGGGGTACGAGCAGTACTTC	CASSQDFAGYEQYF
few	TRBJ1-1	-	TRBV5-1	TGCGCCAGCAGCATTCAGGAAGACACTGAAGCTTTCTTT	CASSIQEDTEAFF
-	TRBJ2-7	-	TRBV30	TGTGCCTGGAGTGTAAGCGGCCCCTACGAGCAGTACTTC	CAWSVSGPYEQYF
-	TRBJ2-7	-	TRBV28	TGTGCCAGCAGCCTCCGGCTACACCCTGGGAGAGAGCAGTACTTC	CASSLRLHPGREQYF
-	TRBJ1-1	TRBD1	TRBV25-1	TGTGCCAGCAGTGAGGTTCAGGGGGGCACTGAAGCTTTCTTT	CASSEVQGGTEAFF
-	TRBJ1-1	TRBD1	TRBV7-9	TGTGCCAGCAGCTTAGGACAGGGGAACACTGAAGCTTTCTTT	CASSLGQGNTEAFF
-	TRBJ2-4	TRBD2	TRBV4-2	TGTGCCAGCAGCCAAGATCTGACTAGCGGGAGAGGAAACATTCAGTACTTC	CASSQDLTSGRGNIQYF
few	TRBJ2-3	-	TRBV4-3	TGCGCCAGCAGCCAAGGAGGGAAGTCCACAGATACGCAGTATTTT	CASSQGGKSTDTQYF
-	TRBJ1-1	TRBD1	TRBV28	TGTGCCAGCAGTTTAACAGGGGGGCACACTGAAGCTTTCTTT	CASSLTGGHTEAFF
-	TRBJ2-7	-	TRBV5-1	TGCGCCAGCAGCTTTACGGGACTCGCCTACGAGCAGTACTTC	CASSFTGLAYEQYF
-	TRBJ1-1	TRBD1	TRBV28	TGTGCCAGCAGCACAGGGGCCATGAACACTGAAGCTTTCTTT	CASSTGAMNTEAFF
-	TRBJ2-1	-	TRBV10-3	TGTGCCATCGGTAGGGGTAATGAGCAGTTCTTC	CAIGRGNEQFF
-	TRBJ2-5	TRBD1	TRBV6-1	TGTGCCAGCAGGGCCGGGACAGGGAACTCAGAGACCCAGTACTTC	CASRAGTGNSETQYF
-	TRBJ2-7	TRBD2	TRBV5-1	TGCGCCAGCAGCCGCGGGACTAGCGGCTACGAGCAGTACTTC	CASSRGTSGYEQYF
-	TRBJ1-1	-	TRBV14	TGTGCCAGCAGCCAAGTAAGGGGCCTTGAAGCTTTCTTT	CASSQVRGLEAFF
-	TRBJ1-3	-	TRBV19	TGTGCCAGTAGTAGGGGCACGGAAGGAAACACCATATATTTT	CASSRGTEGNTIYF
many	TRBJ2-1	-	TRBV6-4	TGTGCCAGCAGCGCGGCGGGTCGGGAGTTATGGGATGAGCAGTTCTTC	CASSAAGRELWDEQFF
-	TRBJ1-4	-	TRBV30	TGTGCCTGGAGTGTACGGGGTAATGAAAAACTGTTTTTT	CAWSVRGNEKLFF
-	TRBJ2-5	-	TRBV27	TGTGCCAGCAGTTTCGGGTTCCAGGAGACCCAGTACTTC	CASSFGFQETQYF
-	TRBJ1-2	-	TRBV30	TGTGCCTGGGGGGCCAATCTGGATGGCTACACCTTC	CAWGANLDGYTF
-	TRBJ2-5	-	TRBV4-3	TGCGCCAGCAGCCGCGACAGGTATGGGGAGACCCAGTACTTC	CASSRDRYGETQYF
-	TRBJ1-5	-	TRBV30	TGTGCCTGGAGTGTAGCAGGGAGCAATCAGCCCCAGCATTTT	CAWSVAGSNQPQHF
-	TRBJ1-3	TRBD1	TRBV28	TGTGCCAGCAGTCAGAGGACAGGGGCTGGAAACACCATATATTTT	CASSQRTGAGNTIYF
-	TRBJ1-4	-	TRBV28	TGTGCCAGCACCACGCCTGCGTCAGGGGAAAAACTGTTTTTT	CASTTPASGEKLFF
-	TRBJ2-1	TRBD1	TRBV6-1	TGTGCCAGCAGTGGTCCCGGGACAGGACACTACAATGAGCAGTTCTTC	CASSGPGTGHYNEQFF
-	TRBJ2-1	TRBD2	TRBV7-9	TGTGCCAGCAGTTATAGCGGGGAGTATTACAATGAGCAGTTCTTC	CASSYSGEYYNEQFF
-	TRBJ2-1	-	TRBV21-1	TGTGCCAGCAGCAAACGGAGGCTGTGCGTGCCCTACAATGAGCAGTTCTTC	CASSKRRLCVPYNEQFF
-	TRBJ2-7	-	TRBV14	TGTGCCAGCAGCCAAGGCCAGGGCTACGAGCAGTACTTC	CASSQGQGYEQYF
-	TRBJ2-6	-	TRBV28	TGTGCCAGCAGTTCGAATAAGGGGAGGGGGGCCAACGTCCTGACTTTC	CASSSNKGRGANVLTF
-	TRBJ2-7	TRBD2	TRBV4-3	TGCGCCAGCAGCCAAGTACTAGCGGGAGCCTACGAGCAGTACTTC	CASSQVLAGAYEQYF
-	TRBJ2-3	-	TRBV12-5	TGTGCTAGTGCCCCCCAGTACCCAGATACGCAGTATTTT	CASAPQYPDTQYF
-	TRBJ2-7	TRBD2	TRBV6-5	TGTGCCAGCAGGGGGACTAGCGGCTCCTACGAGCAGTACTTC	CASRGTSGSYEQYF
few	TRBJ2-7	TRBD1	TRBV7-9	TGTGCCAGCAGCCTCCCGTTCCGGGACAGCTACGAGCAGTACTTC	CASSLPFRDSYEQYF
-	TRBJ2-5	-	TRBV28	TGTGCCAGCAGTGATAGTGGCAGGGAGACCCAGTACTTC	CASSDSGRETQYF
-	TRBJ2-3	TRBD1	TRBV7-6	TGTGCCAGCAGCTTAGGAGGGGGCAAAGATACGCAGTATTTT	CASSLGGGKDTQYF
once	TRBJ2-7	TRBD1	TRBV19	TGTGCCAGTAGTATCGGGACAGGGACAGCCTACGAGCAGTACTTC	CASSIGTGTAYEQYF
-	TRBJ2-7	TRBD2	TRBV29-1	TGCAGCGTCCTGACTAGCGGATACGAGCAGTACTTC	CSVLTSGYEQYF